This T cell receptor beta chain appears in the sequencing data of a study of T cells after yellow fever vaccination. Whole-study findings and limits: Weaker, the secondary response had a peak occurring faster, on day 5 versus 15. Booster sampling recovered most clones from primary vaccination (less than 97% CD4, around 90% CD8). Bulk-population clonotypes that are abundant could appear as contaminants in FACS-sorted repertoires.

This clonotype has a count of ten or more. What it binds is not known. Germline V gene lookup returns CDR1 SNHLY and CDR2 FYNNEI. V lost 7 bases and J lost 1, with 12 bases in between. The CDR3 runs 14 residues. They built TCR cDNA with 5'RACE template switching, a step that put in a universal primer site and UMIs. TCRdb fed the 5' RACE reads into MiXCR, producing one record per CDR3 protein. The sample has about 340,000 distinct CDR3 sequences; approximately 4% are singletons. The rearrangement uses TRBV2 and TRBJ2-3; a weak D match, TRBD1 (5 bases). The source was PBMCs, collected 5 days after the yellow fever booster vaccination. The receptor comes from a young man who received the YFV17D yellow fever vaccine. In DNA form, the CDR3 reads TGTGCCAGCACTCCGGAACAGGGCACAGATACGCAGTATTTT. Translated: CASTPEQGTDTQYF.